What follows describes a single T cell receptor beta chain. This sample stems from a study of monozygotic twins with inflammatory bowel disease. TCRdb reprocessed the 5' RACE reads and reports one entry per CDR3 protein, with no DNA. This sample's table has approximately 110,000 distinct CDR3 sequences. Sample: blood. This receptor was taken from a human donor with ulcerative colitis or Crohn's disease, or a healthy co-twin of an affected twin (not recorded which).

The CDR3 spells CSATVGLGVPRETQYF. The chain carries TRBV29-1 and TRBJ2-5; TCRdb gives TRBD2 as the D gene, but with no DNA this cannot be confirmed. The CDR3 sequence is 16 residues long. In germline, CDR1 is SQVTM, CDR2 ANQGSEA.